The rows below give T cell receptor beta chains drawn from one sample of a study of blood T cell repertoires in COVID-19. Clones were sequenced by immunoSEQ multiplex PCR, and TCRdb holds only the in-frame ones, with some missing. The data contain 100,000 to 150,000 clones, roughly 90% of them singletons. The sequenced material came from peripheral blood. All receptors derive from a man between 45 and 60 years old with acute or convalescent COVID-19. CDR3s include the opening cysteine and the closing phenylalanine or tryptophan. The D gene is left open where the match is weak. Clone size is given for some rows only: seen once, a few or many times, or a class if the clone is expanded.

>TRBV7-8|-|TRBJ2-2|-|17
TGTGCCAGCAGCTCCCCTGACTACGCCTTGAACACCGGGGAGCTGTTTTTT
CASSSPDYALNTGELFF
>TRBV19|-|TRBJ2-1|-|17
TGTGCCAGTAGTATGCCCCAGGACGGGAGCTCCTACAATGAGCAGTTCTTC
CASSMPQDGSSYNEQFF
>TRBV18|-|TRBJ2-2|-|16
TGTGCCAGCTCACCACCAAGCAGGGTGAACACCGGGGAGCTGTTTTTT
CASSPPSRVNTGELFF
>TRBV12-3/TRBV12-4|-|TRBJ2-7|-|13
TGTGCCAGCAGCCATAGCGGCTCCTGGGAGCAGTACTTC
CASSHSGSWEQYF
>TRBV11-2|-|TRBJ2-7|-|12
TGTGCCAGCAGCCCTTTTTCCTACGAGCAGTACTTC
CASSPFSYEQYF
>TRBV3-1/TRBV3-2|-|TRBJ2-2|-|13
TGTGCCAGCAGCCCCGGGAACACCGGGGAGCTGTTTTTT
CASSPGNTGELFF
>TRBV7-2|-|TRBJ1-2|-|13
TGTGCCAGCAGCTCAAACCGCGGTATGGGACTCACCTTC
CASSSNRGMGLTF
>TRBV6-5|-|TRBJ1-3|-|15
TGTGCCAGCAGTTCTATTGCAGGGGTTGGAAACACCATATATTTT
CASSSIAGVGNTIYF
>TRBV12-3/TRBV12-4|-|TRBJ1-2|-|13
TGTGCCAGCACCCTTATCCCCGGCGGTGGCTACACCTTC
CASTLIPGGGYTF
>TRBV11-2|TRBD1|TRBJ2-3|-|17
TGTGCCAGCAGCTTAGACCTTACAGGGGGGATTAGAGATACGCAGTATTTT
CASSLDLTGGIRDTQYF
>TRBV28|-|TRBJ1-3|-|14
TGTGCCAGCAGTTTATCAGGGTTTGGAAACACCATATATTTT
CASSLSGFGNTIYF
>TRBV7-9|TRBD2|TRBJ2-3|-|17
TGTGCCAGCAGCTTGGGACTAGCGGAGGCTAGCACAGATACGCAGTATTTT
CASSLGLAEASTDTQYF
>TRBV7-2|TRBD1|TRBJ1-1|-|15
TGTGCCAGCAGCAACACAGGGGGCCAGGGGACTGAAGCTTTCTTT
CASSNTGGQGTEAFF
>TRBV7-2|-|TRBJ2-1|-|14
TGTGCCAGCAGCCCCTCCGTGGGAGCGAGAACTCAGTTCTTC
CASSPSVGARTQFF
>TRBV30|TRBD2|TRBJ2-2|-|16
TGTGCCTGGAGTGTACCCGGACTAGCGCTAACCGGGGAGCTGTTTTTT
CAWSVPGLALTGELFF
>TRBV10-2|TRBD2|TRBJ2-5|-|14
TGCGCCAGCGCCCTAGCGGGACCCCAAGAGACCCAGTACTTC
CASALAGPQETQYF
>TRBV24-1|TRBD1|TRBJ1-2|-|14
TGTGCCACCAGTGATGAGGGGACAGGGGATGGCTACACCTTC
CATSDEGTGDGYTF
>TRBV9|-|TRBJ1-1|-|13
TGTGCCAGCAGCGGAGGAGACAACACTGAAGCTTTCTTT
CASSGGDNTEAFF
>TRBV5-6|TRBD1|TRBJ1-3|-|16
TGTGCCAGCAGCTTGACAGGGGGAGTATCTGGAAACACCATATATTTT
CASSLTGGVSGNTIYF
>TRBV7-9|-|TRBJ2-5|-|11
TGTGCCAGCAGCGCGCAAGAGACCCAGTACTTC
CASSAQETQYF
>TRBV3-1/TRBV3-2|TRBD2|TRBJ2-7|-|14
TGTGCCAGCAGCCCTAGCGGGAGGGTGCAAGAGCAGTACTTC
CASSPSGRVQEQYF
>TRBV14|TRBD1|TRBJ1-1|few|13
TGTGCCAGCAGCCAGGGACAGGGGACTGAAGCTTTCTTT
CASSQGQGTEAFF
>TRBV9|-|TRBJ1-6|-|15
TGTGCCAGCAGCGTCGGGACAACTCTAAATTCACCCCTCCACTTT
CASSVGTTLNSPLHF
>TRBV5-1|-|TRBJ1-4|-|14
TGCGCCAGCAGCTTGATCGGGGGGAATGAAAAACTGTTTTTT
CASSLIGGNEKLFF
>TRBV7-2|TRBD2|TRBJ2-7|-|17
TGTGCCAGCAGCTTATCCCCTAGCGGGAGGTCCCCCTACGAGCAGTACTTC
CASSLSPSGRSPYEQYF
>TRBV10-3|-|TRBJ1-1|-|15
TGTGCCATCAGTGACCATTCAGTACGACTTTTGGAAGCTTTCTTT
CAISDHSVRLLEAFF
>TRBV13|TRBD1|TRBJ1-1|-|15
TGTGCCAGCAGCTTAGGAGGACAGGCTCACACTGAAGCTTTCTTT
CASSLGGQAHTEAFF
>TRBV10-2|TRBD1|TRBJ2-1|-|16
TGCGCCAGCAGTCGGACAGGAGGAGTGTTGGGCAATGAGCAGTTCTTC
CASSRTGGVLGNEQFF
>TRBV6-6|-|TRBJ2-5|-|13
TGTGCCAGCAGTTCGGAGGGCCTGGAGACCCAGTACTTC
CASSSEGLETQYF
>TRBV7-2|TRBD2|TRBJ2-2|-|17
TGTGCCAGCAGCTTATACAGCCGGGGGGTAGGCACCGGGGAGCTGTTTTTT
CASSLYSRGVGTGELFF
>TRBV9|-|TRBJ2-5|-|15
TGTGCCAGCAGCGCCTCTCGGGGGTACCAAGAGACCCAGTACTTC
CASSASRGYQETQYF
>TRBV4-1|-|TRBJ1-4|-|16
TGCGCCAGCAGCCAAGTAGGGGTTGCAACTAATGAAAAACTGTTTTTT
CASSQVGVATNEKLFF
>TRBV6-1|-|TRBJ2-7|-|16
TGTGCCAGCAGTGAATATGGGTGGGGCGGGACCTACGAGCAGTACTTC
CASSEYGWGGTYEQYF
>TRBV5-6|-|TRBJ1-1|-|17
TGTGCCAGCAGCACTGGGACTGACCAATTTATGAACACTGAAGCTTTCTTT
CASSTGTDQFMNTEAFF
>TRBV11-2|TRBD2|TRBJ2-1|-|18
TGTGCCAGCAGCTTGAGGATACCTAGCGGGGGTATTTACAATGAGCAGTTCTTC
CASSLRIPSGGIYNEQFF
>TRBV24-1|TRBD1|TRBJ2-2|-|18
TGTGCCACCAGCCCGGGACAGGGGGCAGGCCGATCCACCGGGGAGCTGTTTTTT
CATSPGQGAGRSTGELFF
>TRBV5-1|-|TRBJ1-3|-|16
TGCGCCAGCAGCTTGGCCCTGCGGGGCAATGGAAACACCATATATTTT
CASSLALRGNGNTIYF
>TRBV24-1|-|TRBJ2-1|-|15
TGTGCCACCATAAACAGGGGTAGCGGCCCCAATGAGCAGTTCTTC
CATINRGSGPNEQFF
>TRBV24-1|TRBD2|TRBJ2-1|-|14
TGTGCCACAGGGCGGACTAGCGGGAACAATGAGCAGTTCTTC
CATGRTSGNNEQFF
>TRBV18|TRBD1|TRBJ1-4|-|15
TGTGCCAGCTCACCGGCGACAGGGAATAATGAAAAACTGTTTTTT
CASSPATGNNEKLFF
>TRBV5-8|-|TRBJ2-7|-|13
TGTGCCAGCAGCTGGGCCCTATCCTACGAGCAGTACTTC
CASSWALSYEQYF
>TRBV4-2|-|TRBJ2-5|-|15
TGTGCCAGCAGCCAAGAGGGACTCGGCCAAGAGACCCAGTACTTC
CASSQEGLGQETQYF
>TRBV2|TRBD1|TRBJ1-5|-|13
TGTGCCAGCAGGCCAGACAGGGATCAGCCCCAGCATTTT
CASRPDRDQPQHF
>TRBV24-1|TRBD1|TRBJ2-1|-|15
TGTGCCACCAGTGATGGGGACAGAAAACACAATGAGCAGTTCTTC
CATSDGDRKHNEQFF
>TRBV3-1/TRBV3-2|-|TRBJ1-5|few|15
TGTGCCAGCAGCCAAGACCGGGGTCGGAATCAGCCCCAGCATTTT
CASSQDRGRNQPQHF